The sequence of this TCR beta chain was determined in a study of cytomegalovirus exposure and HLA in healthy donors. Study-level results: In a later analysis, specific HLA alleles were associated with 15,000 to 20,000 TCR beta sequences at a 0.05 false discovery rate. When the data were analyzed later, several of the most significant clusters appeared to be linked to common viral pathogens. Presence/absence analysis assumed near-uniform sequencing depth across donors.

Use of 60 Vbeta and 13 Jbeta primers characterized the PCR. Repertoires were generated with immunoSEQ multiplex PCR, while TCRdb's copy carries only in-frame clones and drops some. The sample lists more than 95,000 clones, about 80% seen once, with around 9.1% in the top ten. V dropped 4 bases and J dropped 5; count of bases not matched to a gene: 9. CDR1 and CDR2 (germline): MNHEY, SVGAGI. The CDR3 contains 16 residues. Of note for this clone: The antigen is undetermined.

V and J are TRBV6-5 and TRBJ2-7; TRBD2 matches at 12 bases. The sample was PBMCs. This sequence was found in a woman aged 50 to 65 in good health and CMV-seropositive. In DNA, the CDR3 is TGTGCCAGCAGTTCCACCCTAGCGGGAGGGCCGCACGAGCAGTACTTC. It codes for CASSSTLAGGPHEQYF.